This TCR beta chain came from a study of beta chain features in type 1 diabetes. Findings of the study overall: In all four CD4+ subsets, TCRB CDR3 length was significantly, moderately reduced in type 1 diabetes.

As for this clone: Its antigen is still unknown.

The V end was cut by 5 bases, the J end by 3 bases, with 11 bases between. CDR1 and CDR2 from the germline V gene are SGHTA and FQGNSA. The length of the CDR3 is 14 residues. cDNA synthesis used the whole RNA isolate, giving expressed TCRB sequences. The method was immunoSEQ multiplex PCR; TCRdb's version includes in-frame clones alone and lacks a portion of them. The data show hundreds of thousands of clones, about 15% seen once. Averaging around 110 mL, one heparinised blood draw came from each individual donor. This TCR derives from a man aged 25-45 years in good health. Sequencing used central memory CD4+ T cells from blood. This sequence joins TRBV7-2 and TRBJ2-1; D remains unclear. In DNA form, the CDR3 reads TGTGCCAGCAGCGTCGACCCCTTCTACAATGAGCAGTTCTTC. Translating it yields CASSVDPFYNEQFF.